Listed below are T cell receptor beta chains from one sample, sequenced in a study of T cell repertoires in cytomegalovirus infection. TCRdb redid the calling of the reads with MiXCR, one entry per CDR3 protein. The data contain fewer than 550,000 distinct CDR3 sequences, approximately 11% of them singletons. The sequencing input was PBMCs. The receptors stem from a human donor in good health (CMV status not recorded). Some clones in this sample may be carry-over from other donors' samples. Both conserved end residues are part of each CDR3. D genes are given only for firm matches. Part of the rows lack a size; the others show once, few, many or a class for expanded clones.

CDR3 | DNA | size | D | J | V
CASTLREGTDTQYF | TGTGCCAGCACCCTACGGGAGGGCACAGATACGCAGTATTTT | many | TRBD2 | TRBJ2-3 | TRBV12-3/TRBV12-4
CASSLLFSGANVLTF | TGTGCCAGCAGCCTACTCTTCTCTGGGGCCAACGTCCTGACTTTC | few | NA | TRBJ2-6 | TRBV3-1
CASSLGGAPQYF | TGTGCCAGCAGCTTAGGAGGTGCCCCCCAGTATTTT | many | NA | TRBJ2-3 | TRBV11-2
CATSMRGSTDTQYF | TGTGCCACCAGCATGCGCGGGAGTACAGATACGCAGTATTTT | NA | TRBD2 | TRBJ2-3 | TRBV15
CASSPTGSETQYF | TGTGCCAGCAGCCCTACAGGGTCGGAGACCCAGTACTTC | many | NA | TRBJ2-5 | TRBV7-9
CSVVSLLLMNTEAFF | TGCAGCGTTGTATCCCTATTGCTCATGAACACTGAAGCTTTCTTT | few | NA | TRBJ1-1 | TRBV29-1
CATTDRDRVKNEQFF | TGTGCCACCACCGACCGGGACAGGGTTAAAAATGAGCAGTTCTTC | many | TRBD1 | TRBJ2-1 | TRBV6-1
CSVAGGNYNEQFF | TGCAGCGTTGCAGGGGGTAACTACAATGAGCAGTTCTTC | few | TRBD1 | TRBJ2-1 | TRBV29-1
CASSRGVTQYF | TGTGCCAGCAGCCGAGGGGTTACGCAGTACTTC | NA | NA | TRBJ2-7 | TRBV12-3/TRBV12-4
CASMQDRGEAFF | TGTGCCAGCATGCAGGATCGGGGTGAAGCTTTCTTT | many | NA | TRBJ1-1 | TRBV6-1
CASSAQTGTGGRETQYF | TGCGCCAGCAGCGCGCAAACCGGGACAGGGGGAAGAGAGACCCAGTACTTC | many | TRBD1 | TRBJ2-5 | TRBV5-1
CASSRAGINSYEQYF | TGTGCCAGCAGCCGTGCGGGGATCAACTCCTACGAGCAGTACTTC | many | NA | TRBJ2-7 | TRBV5-4
CASSSFGREENEQFF | TGCGCCAGCAGCTCGTTCGGGAGGGAGGAGAATGAGCAGTTCTTC | many | TRBD2 | TRBJ2-1 | TRBV5-1
CAWSEGGYGYTF | TGTGCCTGGAGTGAGGGTGGCTATGGCTACACCTTC | NA | NA | TRBJ1-2 | TRBV30
CASSEDFRGKYF | TGTGCCAGCAGCGAGGACTTTCGGGGGAAGTATTTT | many | NA | TRBJ2-3 | TRBV5-4
CSARGQGAANTEAFF | TGCAGTGCTAGGGGACAGGGGGCCGCGAACACTGAAGCTTTCTTT | NA | TRBD1 | TRBJ1-1 | TRBV20-1
CASKRTGPKNIQYF | TGTGCCAGTAAGAGGACTGGACCCAAAAACATTCAGTACTTC | many | NA | TRBJ2-4 | TRBV19
CARSDEMNTEAFF | TGTGCCAGGTCTGATGAGATGAACACTGAAGCTTTCTTT | many | NA | TRBJ1-1 | TRBV2
CASSYPGTASTGELFF | TGTGCCAGCAGTTACCCAGGGACAGCTAGCACCGGGGAGCTGTTTTTT | many | TRBD1 | TRBJ2-2 | TRBV6-6
CASSLGTPGTGELFF | TGTGCCAGCAGTTTGGGGACGCCGGGAACCGGGGAGCTGTTTTTT | many | NA | TRBJ2-2 | TRBV28
CASRTGLAGGTDTQYF | TGTGCCAGCAGGACCGGACTAGCGGGGGGCACAGATACGCAGTATTTT | NA | TRBD2 | TRBJ2-3 | TRBV27
CASSQAAGGLDTQYF | TGTGCCAGCAGCCAAGCAGCGGGAGGATTAGATACGCAGTATTTT | NA | TRBD2 | TRBJ2-3 | TRBV3-1
CASSELRASLQETQYF | TGTGCCAGCAGTGAATTGAGGGCCAGCCTCCAAGAGACCCAGTACTTC | many | NA | TRBJ2-5 | TRBV6-1
CSAVGGSYGYTF | TGCAGTGCCGTAGGGGGAAGCTATGGCTACACCTTC | NA | NA | TRBJ1-2 | TRBV20-1
CASSPGGGLNTEAFF | TGTGCCAGCAGCCCAGGGGGGGGGCTGAACACTGAAGCTTTCTTT | many | TRBD1 | TRBJ1-1 | TRBV28
CSALTGRNQPQHF | TGCAGTGCTTTGACAGGGCGGAATCAGCCCCAGCATTTT | many | TRBD1 | TRBJ1-5 | TRBV20-1
CASRLSGANYGYTF | TGTGCCAGCAGGTTGTCTGGCGCAAACTATGGCTACACCTTC | many | NA | TRBJ1-2 | TRBV27
CASSSGALGTEAFF | TGCGCCAGCAGCTCCGGGGCCTTAGGCACTGAAGCTTTCTTT | NA | NA | TRBJ1-1 | TRBV5-1
CSARGTGDFANTGELFF | TGCAGTGCTAGGGGGACAGGGGACTTCGCGAACACCGGGGAGCTGTTTTTT | few | TRBD1 | TRBJ2-2 | TRBV20-1
CASSQHRLRSDTQYF | TGTGCCAGCAGTCAGCATAGACTCAGGTCAGATACGCAGTATTTT | many | NA | TRBJ2-3 | TRBV12-3/TRBV12-4
CASRGGAGNEQFF | TGTGCCAGCAGGGGGGGGGCTGGCAATGAGCAGTTCTTC | many | NA | TRBJ2-1 | TRBV6-2/TRBV6-3
CASRRDSGSYNNEQFF | TGTGCCAGCAGGCGGGATAGCGGGAGTTATAATAATGAGCAGTTCTTC | many | TRBD2 | TRBJ2-1 | TRBV19
CASSRDSQNTEAFF | TGTGCCAGCAGCCGGGATTCACAGAACACTGAAGCTTTCTTT | many | NA | TRBJ1-1 | TRBV12-3/TRBV12-4
CASSSGGTDSYGYTF | TGTGCCAGCAGCTCGGGGGGGACAGACAGCTATGGCTACACCTTC | NA | TRBD1 | TRBJ1-2 | TRBV5-4
CASTQYSGYNEQFF | TGTGCCAGCACCCAGTATAGCGGGTACAATGAGCAGTTCTTC | many | TRBD2 | TRBJ2-1 | TRBV6-1
CASSDLAAYEQYF | TGTGCCAGCAGCGACCTTGCCGCCTACGAGCAGTACTTC | many | NA | TRBJ2-7 | TRBV28
CASQSKRSTDTQYF | TGTGCCAGCCAGTCTAAACGCTCCACAGATACGCAGTATTTT | NA | NA | TRBJ2-3 | TRBV19
CSVGSSGAYNEQFF | TGCAGCGTTGGGTCTAGCGGGGCCTACAATGAGCAGTTCTTC | NA | TRBD2 | TRBJ2-1 | TRBV29-1
CAIQGALGTEAFF | TGTGCCATACAGGGGGCGTTGGGCACTGAAGCTTTCTTT | many | TRBD1 | TRBJ1-1 | TRBV10-3
CASSKLRDGELFF | TGTGCCAGCAGCAAATTGAGGGACGGGGAGCTGTTTTTT | many | NA | TRBJ2-2 | TRBV11-3
CSARGQPWAGELFF | TGCAGTGCTAGGGGACAGCCGTGGGCCGGGGAGCTGTTTTTT | few | TRBD1 | TRBJ2-2 | TRBV20-1
CASSPGQDSGEQYF | TGTGCCAGCTCACCAGGGCAGGACTCTGGCGAGCAGTACTTC | NA | NA | TRBJ2-7 | TRBV18
CASSPQVNEQFF | TGTGCCAGCAGTCCACAGGTCAATGAGCAGTTCTTC | many | NA | TRBJ2-1 | TRBV2
CASSFFRDTQYF | TGTGCCAGCAGCTTCTTTAGGGATACGCAGTATTTT | many | NA | TRBJ2-3 | TRBV7-2
CATSDLGGEDEQFF | TGTGCCACCAGTGATTTAGGGGGGGAGGATGAGCAGTTCTTC | many | NA | TRBJ2-1 | TRBV24-1
CASSGGTEYNEQFF | TGTGCCAGTAGTGGAGGGACAGAGTACAATGAGCAGTTCTTC | few | NA | TRBJ2-1 | TRBV19
CSAREGSPQETQYF | TGCAGTGCTAGAGAGGGCAGCCCCCAAGAGACCCAGTACTTC | few | NA | TRBJ2-5 | TRBV20-1
CASSPRESGGSETQYF | TGCGCCAGCAGTCCGCGGGAATCTGGGGGATCGGAGACCCAGTACTTC | many | NA | TRBJ2-5 | TRBV5-1
CASSIRAGHSNQPQHF | TGTGCCAGTAGTATTCGGGCAGGGCATAGCAATCAGCCCCAGCATTTT | many | NA | TRBJ1-5 | TRBV19
CASSQGPTGIGGYTF | TGTGCCAGCAGCCAAGGACCCACAGGGATAGGCGGCTACACCTTC | NA | NA | TRBJ1-2 | TRBV3-1